This T cell receptor (beta chain) was identified in a study of blood T cell repertoires in COVID-19 (dated by TCRdb to 2018 to 2021). Regarding the research as a whole: Samples covering the acute and convalescent phases of COVID-19 were provided by collaborators in the United States, Italy and Spain. The prospective study material was composed of cDNA or gDNA derived from T cells, B-cell-depleted T cells, or PBMCs. Deeply sampled blood TCRbeta repertoires from subjects exposed to, actively infected with, or recovered from COVID-19 were included in the dataset. The repertoires were released in a freely available public database meant as a resource for research on the immune response to SARS-CoV-2. The samples were drawn from two sources: the first 160 participants of the ongoing ImmuneRACE study, and 1,000 to 1,500 subjects contributed by 6 global collaborators. Nearly every sample came with metadata listing a de-identified subject ID, COVID-19 status, age in years and sex. Where HLA class I and class II types were available, the types were taken from metadata supplied by the sample provider, not from assay-based typing. Points the paper makes about the study in general: The amount of clinical and demographic metadata varied by source and participant and was provided uncurated.

The immunoSEQ Assay, a bias-controlled multiplex PCR, was used to amplify TCRbeta CDR3 regions from genomic DNA. Regarding the original processing steps: The number of nucleated cells in each sample was estimated by amplification of reference gene primers within the assay. To quantify the absolute abundance of each unique TCRbeta CDR3 rearrangement, sequence reads were collapsed and filtered. Productive Simpson clonality was computed per sample as the square root of Simpson's diversity index over productive rearrangements. TCRdb holds this immuneACCESS table with in-frame rearrangements only. Some clones are missing; in checked studies, unresolved V genes explain under half, and the rest has no known cause. The DNA gave D and trimming, while V, J and clone size come from that table. In all, the sample holds some 100,000 clones, and roughly 87% of those were seen once. Around 6.9% of the sample is in the top ten clones.

The collaborating institutions used their own protocols to collect whole blood in K2EDTA tubes. Collaborator samples were shipped for TCRbeta analysis as frozen whole blood, isolated PBMCs, or DNA extracted from either sample type. Note on this clone: Its antigen remains undetermined. Base qualities were left out, and no much larger clone turns up one base away.

Its CDR3 holds 17 amino acids, cysteine through phenylalanine. The only DNA kept is the CDR3, 51 bases in frame from the first base. V lost 1 base and J lost 4 bases; the stretch between them is 16 bases long. The germline V gene supplies CDR1 SGHTA and CDR2 FQGNSA. The V gene is TRBV7-2 and the J gene is TRBJ2-2; the best D guess is TRBD1, with 5 bases matching. Sequenced sample: peripheral blood. The origin of this receptor is a woman aged 55-69 years with acute or convalescent COVID-19. The nucleotides are TGTGCCAGCAGCTTAGTTTTAAGGGGCGGTGGCACCGGGGAGCTGTTTTTT. Translated, this is CASSLVLRGGGTGELFF.